These 8 T cell receptor beta chains were sequenced from one sample in a study of OX40 agonist ivuxolimab in advanced cancers. The data were produced by immunoSEQ multiplex PCR, yet TCRdb's version contains in-frame clones alone and is incomplete. The data contain tens of thousands of clones, approximately 83% of them singletons. This material consisted of CD4+ or CD8+ T cells sorted from blood, taken in a trial of the OX40 agonist ivuxolimab. These TCRs come from an adult with an advanced solid tumor such as melanoma, head and neck, liver or kidney cancer.

The V call is TRBV27, the J call TRBJ2-7; no reliable D call. Germline loops: CDR1 MNHEY, CDR2 SMNVEV (reference sequence). The CDR3 totals 13 residues. V gave up 6 bases and J gave up 3 bases, with 12 bases separating them. DNA of the CDR3: TGTGCCAGCAGCCCCGGATCCAACTACGAGCAGTACTTC. Its protein is CASSPGSNYEQYF.

In its sample, this clone was seen a few times. The CDR3 DNA is TGTGCCAGCAGCTTGGGGCAGGGTAAAATCTACGAGCAGTACTTC. Translation gives CASSLGQGKIYEQYF. The rearrangement uses TRBV5-8 and TRBJ2-7; TRBD1 is a possible D gene (5 bases). The CDR3 is 15 residues long. Germline CDR1 is SGHTS and CDR2 is YDEGEE. V was pared by 0 bases and J by 3 bases, with 13 bases between.

This clone was detected only once. The J gene is TRBJ1-1, the V gene TRBV11-2; TRBD1 might be the D (6 bases). The germline CDR1 and CDR2 sequences are SGHAT and FQNNGV. This CDR3 region has 12 residues. V lost 6 bases to trimming and J lost 5 bases, with 10 bases between them. The CDR3 is CASRQGGTEAFF. CDR3 in DNA: TGTGCCAGCAGGCAAGGGGGTACTGAAGCTTTCTTT.

This clone was counted only a few times. V usage is TRBV29-1 and J usage is TRBJ1-2; D may be TRBD1 (5 bases). Looked up from germline, CDR1 is SQVTM and CDR2 is ANQGSEA. V shed 6 bases and J shed 0 bases, with 8 bases lying between them. The CDR3 runs 12 residues. CDR3 sequence: CSVLTANYGYTF. The DNA of the CDR3 is TGCAGCGTCCTGACAGCTAACTATGGCTACACCTTC. The variable domain in full, with the rest retrieved from reference TRBV29-1 and TRBJ1-2, is SAVISQKPSRDICQRGTSLTIQCQVDSQVTMMFWYRQQPGQSLTLIATANQGSEATYESGFVIDKFPISRPNLTFSTLTVSNMSPEDSSIYLCSVLTANYGYTFGSGTRLTVV.

The chain employs TRBV14 and TRBJ2-6; D gene unclear. The CDR3 sequence is 19 residues long. From germline, CDR1 is SGHDN and CDR2 FVKESK. V lost 4 bases, J lost 4 bases, and 23 bases lay in between. CDR3 residues: CASSLDLDDPSSGANVLTF. The CDR3 DNA reads TGTGCCAGCAGCCTCGATTTGGACGATCCAAGCAGCGGGGCCAACGTCCTGACTTTC.

The chain links TRBV5-4 to TRBJ1-2; no clear D. CDR1 is SGHNT and CDR2 is YYREEE in the germline V gene (reference sequence). Trimming cost V 4 bases and J 2 bases, with 6 bases left between them. This CDR3 has 12 amino acids. CDR3 DNA sequence: TGTGCCAGCAGCCAGCTGAACTATGGCTACACCTTC. Protein product: CASSQLNYGYTF.

This clone came up a few times. The chain couples TRBV4-3 to TRBJ2-1, with 13 bases aligning to TRBD2. The V and J ends lost 4 bases and 8 bases, in that order; junction bases with no gene match: 5. Germline-derived CDR1 and CDR2 are LGHNA and YSLEER. This CDR3 has 15 amino acids. The CDR3 is CASSPGLAGAYEQFF. CDR3 in DNA: TGCGCCAGCAGCCCTGGACTAGCGGGAGCTTATGAGCAGTTCTTC.

The V gene is TRBV27, the J gene TRBJ1-3, with 10 bases lining up with TRBD1. Trimming cost V 6 bases and J 8 bases; bases outside gene matches: 4. The CDR3 runs to 13 residues. Germline V gene data show CDR1 as MNHEY and CDR2 as SMNVEV (reference sequence). This CDR3 reads CASRLDRGDTIYF. The DNA of the CDR3 is TGTGCCAGCAGATTGGACAGGGGGGACACCATATATTTT.